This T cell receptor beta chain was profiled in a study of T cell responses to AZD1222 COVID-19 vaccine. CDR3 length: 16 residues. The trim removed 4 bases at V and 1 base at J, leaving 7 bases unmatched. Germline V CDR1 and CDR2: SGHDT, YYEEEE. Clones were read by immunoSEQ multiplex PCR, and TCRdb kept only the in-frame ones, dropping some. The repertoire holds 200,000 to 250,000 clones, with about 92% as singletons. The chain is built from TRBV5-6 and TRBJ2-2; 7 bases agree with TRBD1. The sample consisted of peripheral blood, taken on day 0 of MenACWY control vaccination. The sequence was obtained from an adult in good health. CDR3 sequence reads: CASSPRDRLNTGELFF. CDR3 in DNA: TGTGCCAGCAGCCCCCGGGACAGACTGAACACCGGGGAGCTGTTTTTT.